The rows below give T cell receptor beta chains drawn from one sample of a study of CD8+ T cells in alopecia areata. Repertoires were generated with immunoSEQ multiplex PCR, while TCRdb's copy carries only in-frame clones and drops some. The sample contains about 140,000 clones, roughly four fifths of which appear only once. The source was CD8+ T cells sorted from blood, collected at week 4, from a patient treated with tofacitinib. The receptors derive from a human donor with alopecia areata. The CDR3 runs from the conserved cysteine through the conserved F or W. The D gene is left open where the match is weak. A row's size may be missing; if present it is once, few, many or a size class.

>TRBJ1-1|TRBV19|.|.
CASRLKNTEAFF
TGTGCCAGTAGATTAAAGAACACTGAAGCTTTCTTT
>TRBJ1-5|TRBV4-3|.|.
CASSQVFQGGNQPQHF
TGCGCCAGCAGCCAAGTCTTTCAGGGAGGCAATCAGCCCCAGCATTTT
>TRBJ2-1|TRBV7-6|TRBD2|.
CASSRLAGGLGEQFF
TGTGCCAGCAGCCGGCTAGCGGGGGGGCTGGGTGAGCAGTTCTTC
>TRBJ2-7|TRBV4-1|TRBD2|.
CASSQEAGTYEQYF
TGCGCCAGCAGCCAAGAAGCGGGGACCTACGAGCAGTACTTC
>TRBJ1-2|TRBV25-1|.|.
CASSEYLGVDGYTF
TGTGCCAGCAGTGAATATCTAGGGGTCGATGGCTACACCTTC
>TRBJ1-2|TRBV29-1|TRBD1|.
CSAVDPTGGSYGYTF
TGCAGCGCGGTAGACCCGACAGGGGGCAGCTATGGCTACACCTTC
>TRBJ2-1|TRBV19|.|.
CASSIGNEQFF
TGTGCCAGTAGTATTGGAAATGAGCAGTTCTTC
>TRBJ1-5|TRBV25-1|.|.
CASSEYTISQPQHF
TGTGCCAGCAGTGAATATACTATTAGTCAGCCCCAGCATTTT
>TRBJ2-7|TRBV10-2|.|.
CASSLDYEQYF
TGCGCCAGCAGCCTAGATTACGAGCAGTACTTC
>TRBJ2-5|TRBV5-6|TRBD1|.
CASSSRTGGGAETQYF
TGTGCCAGCAGCTCTCGGACAGGGGGCGGTGCGGAGACCCAGTACTTC
>TRBJ2-3|TRBV5-4|.|.
CASSPPLGYTDTQYF
TGTGCCAGCAGCCCACCACTAGGCTACACAGATACGCAGTATTTT
>TRBJ2-7|TRBV7-2|.|.
CASSLEARGRYEQYF
TGTGCCAGCAGCTTAGAGGCCAGGGGACGCTACGAGCAGTACTTC
>TRBJ2-2|TRBV5-4|TRBD1|.
CASSLGSQGAGELFF
TGTGCCAGCAGCTTGGGGAGTCAGGGGGCCGGGGAGCTGTTTTTT
>TRBJ2-7|TRBV7-9|.|.
CASSRDGYEQYF
TGTGCCAGCAGCCGGGACGGCTACGAGCAGTACTTC
>TRBJ2-5|TRBV18|.|.
CASSRGRLEETQYF
TGTGCCAGCTCACGGGGAAGACTCGAAGAGACCCAGTACTTC
>TRBJ2-3|TRBV18|.|few
CASSPGSGTDTQYF
TGTGCCAGCTCACCAGGTAGCGGCACAGATACGCAGTATTTT
>TRBJ2-7|TRBV29-1|TRBD1|.
CSVEEQGASSYEQYF
TGCAGCGTTGAGGAACAGGGGGCGAGCTCCTACGAGCAGTACTTC
>TRBJ2-7|TRBV10-2|.|.
CASSMAYEQYF
TGCGCCAGCAGTATGGCCTACGAGCAGTACTTC
>TRBJ2-2|TRBV29-1|.|.
CSVAQEVNTGELFF
TGCAGCGTTGCCCAGGAGGTTAACACCGGGGAGCTGTTTTTT
>TRBJ2-7|TRBV7-9|.|.
CASSLEGRYEQYF
TGTGCCAGCAGCTTAGAGGGTCGGTACGAACAGTACTTC
>TRBJ2-5|TRBV4-1|.|.
CASSQERAYQETQYF
TGCGCCAGCAGCCAAGAGAGGGCGTATCAAGAGACCCAGTACTTC
>TRBJ2-3|TRBV7-8|.|.
CASSTGTATDTQYF
TGTGCCAGCAGTACCGGGACGGCAACAGATACGCAGTATTTT
>TRBJ2-5|TRBV15|TRBD1|.
CATSRATGVEETQYF
TGTGCCACCAGCAGAGCCACAGGGGTAGAAGAGACCCAGTACTTC
>TRBJ2-7|TRBV19|TRBD2|.
CASSTREGLYEQYF
TGTGCCAGTAGTACCCGGGAGGGTCTCTACGAGCAGTACTTC
>TRBJ2-7|TRBV11-3|.|.
CASSLQGRDSYEQYF
TGTGCCAGCAGCTTACAGGGCAGGGACTCCTACGAGCAGTACTTC
>TRBJ2-7|TRBV7-2|.|.
CASSPVWYEQYF
TGTGCCAGCAGCCCCGTCTGGTACGAGCAGTACTTC
>TRBJ1-5|TRBV19|.|.
CASSTGGGQPQHF
TGTGCCAGTAGTACTGGGGGCGGTCAGCCCCAGCATTTT
>TRBJ2-7|TRBV6-5|.|.
CASSYLPGTYLYEQYF
TGTGCCAGCAGTTACCTACCCGGGACATACCTATACGAGCAGTACTTC
>TRBJ2-2|TRBV7-2|.|.
CASSYGRTGELFF
TGTGCCAGCAGCTACGGCCGGACCGGGGAGCTGTTTTTT
>TRBJ2-1|TRBV15|.|.
CATSRLRGVNEQFF
TGTGCCACCAGCAGACTCAGGGGGGTGAATGAGCAGTTCTTC
>TRBJ2-7|TRBV7-9|.|.
CASSSGQNYEQYF
TGTGCCAGCAGCTCCGGACAGAACTACGAGCAGTACTTC
>TRBJ2-2|TRBV6-7|TRBD1|.
CASSYLGDRQNTGELFF
TGTGCCAGCAGTTACCTTGGGGACAGGCAGAACACCGGGGAGCTGTTTTTT
>TRBJ2-3|TRBV6-5|.|.
CASSLEQGDTQYF
TGTGCCAGCAGTTTGGAGCAGGGGGATACGCAGTATTTT
>TRBJ2-3|TRBV9|TRBD2|once
CASSPLRTSDSQAQYF
TGTGCCAGCAGCCCCCTCCGGACTAGCGATTCACAGGCGCAGTATTTT
>TRBJ2-3|TRBV2|TRBD2|.
CASSEPLAGNTDTQYF
TGTGCCAGCAGTGAACCCCTAGCGGGAAACACAGATACGCAGTATTTT
>TRBJ1-2|TRBV12-5|.|few
CASGFLLGRDGGDGYTF
TGTGCTAGTGGTTTCCTTTTGGGGCGCGATGGTGGAGATGGCTACACCTTC
>TRBJ2-2|TRBV5-4|TRBD2|once
CASSYDSGANTGELFF
TGTGCCAGCAGCTACGACAGCGGGGCGAACACCGGGGAGCTGTTTTTT
>TRBJ2-1|TRBV5-1|.|.
CASSFRDSSYNEQFF
TGCGCCAGCAGCTTCAGGGATAGCTCCTACAATGAGCAGTTCTTC
>TRBJ2-5|TRBV7-7|.|.
CASSRSGGEGETQYF
TGTGCTAGCAGCCGGAGTGGAGGAGAGGGAGAGACCCAGTACTTC
>TRBJ2-1|TRBV5-1|.|.
CASSLVVGNEQFF
TGCGCCAGCAGCTTGGTCGTGGGGAATGAGCAGTTCTTC
>TRBJ1-1|TRBV5-1|.|.
CASSLTGVGTEAFF
TGCGCCAGCAGCTTAACCGGGGTAGGGACTGAAGCTTTCTTT
>TRBJ2-1|TRBV7-6|.|few
CASSLGERGHYNEQFF
TGTGCCAGCAGCTTAGGGGAGCGGGGACATTACAATGAGCAGTTCTTC
>TRBJ1-1|TRBV7-9|.|.
CASTEGNTEAFF
TGTGCCAGTACCGAGGGGAACACTGAAGCTTTCTTT
>TRBJ2-2|TRBV29-1|.|once
CSVEVVNTGELFF
TGCAGCGTTGAAGTGGTGAACACCGGGGAGCTGTTTTTT
>TRBJ2-7|TRBV7-8|.|.
CASSALLDSSYEQYF
TGTGCCAGCAGCGCTCTATTGGACAGCTCCTACGAGCAGTACTTC
>TRBJ1-1|TRBV6-5|.|.
CASMVAINTEAFF
TGTGCCAGCATGGTGGCAATAAACACTGAAGCTTTCTTT
>TRBJ1-1|TRBV13|.|.
CASSFSGPNTEAFF
TGTGCCAGCAGCTTCTCGGGGCCTAACACTGAAGCTTTCTTT
>TRBJ2-2|TRBV6-6|TRBD1|.
CASSSSGQGYGELFF
TGTGCCAGCAGCTCATCGGGACAGGGGTACGGGGAGCTGTTTTTT
>TRBJ1-1|TRBV6-5|.|.
CASSYSGQGRTEAFF
TGTGCCAGCAGTTACTCGGGCCAGGGACGGACTGAAGCTTTCTTT
>TRBJ2-3|TRBV13|.|.
CASSLDKGSPTDTQYF
TGTGCCAGCAGCTTAGACAAGGGGTCACCCACAGATACGCAGTATTTT
>TRBJ2-5|TRBV23-1|TRBD2|.
CASSQSLGGETQYF
TGCGCCAGCAGTCAATCCTTGGGGGGGGAGACCCAGTACTTC
>TRBJ2-5|TRBV5-1|TRBD2|.
CASSLGSGGETQYF
TGCGCCAGCAGCTTGGGTAGCGGGGGAGAGACCCAGTACTTC
>TRBJ2-5|TRBV2|.|.
CASSGPGRAETQYF
TGTGCCAGCAGTGGCCCAGGGCGCGCCGAGACCCAGTACTTC
>TRBJ2-7|TRBV15|TRBD1|.
CATSRDRGHEQYF
TGTGCCACCAGCAGAGACAGGGGGCACGAGCAGTACTTC